A selection of T cell receptor beta chains follows, all from one sample in a study of molecular identifiers for immune sequencing clone quantification. TCRdb itself ran the PCR reads through MiXCR, one entry per CDR3 protein. The profile shows just under 650,000 distinct CDR3 sequences, roughly 21% of them singletons. Sequencing was done on a sample of naive CD8+ T cells from blood, with Jurkat cell RNA spiked in. These receptor sequences come from a human donor in good health. Some libraries in this study had Jurkat cell RNA spiked in. CDR3s include the opening cysteine and the closing phenylalanine or tryptophan. A D gene is named only where the DNA matches it firmly. Clone size, where shown, is once, few, many, or a class for clones that have expanded.

D gene: TRBD2
clone size: many
J gene: TRBJ2-7
V gene: TRBV20-1
CDR3 DNA: TGCAGTGCTAGAGATGGGTTAGCGGGTTCCTACGAGCAGTACTTC
CDR3 protein: CSARDGLAGSYEQYF

D gene: .
clone size: many
J gene: TRBJ2-3
V gene: TRBV7-3
CDR3 DNA: TGTGCCAGCAGCTTATCAGGCCACACAGATACGCAGTATTTT
CDR3 protein: CASSLSGHTDTQYF

D gene: TRBD2
clone size: many
J gene: TRBJ2-2
V gene: TRBV7-3
CDR3 DNA: TGTGCCAGCAGCTTACCCTGGACTAGCGGGAGACACCTGAGCACCGGGGAGCTGTTTTTT
CDR3 protein: CASSLPWTSGRHLSTGELFF

D gene: .
clone size: .
J gene: TRBJ2-7
V gene: TRBV4-1
CDR3 DNA: TGCGCCAGCAGCCCCGGGACAAGCTGCGAGCAGTACTTC
CDR3 protein: CASSPGTSCEQYF

D gene: .
clone size: many
J gene: TRBJ2-4
V gene: TRBV5-6
CDR3 DNA: TGTGCCAGCAGCTTGGGGGGCCACGTCTTGAACATTCAGTACTTC
CDR3 protein: CASSLGGHVLNIQYF

D gene: .
clone size: .
J gene: TRBJ2-2
V gene: TRBV27
CDR3 DNA: TGTGCCAGCGGGCACCCTGGCGGGGAGCTGTCTTTT
CDR3 protein: CASGHPGGELSF

D gene: .
clone size: few
J gene: TRBJ2-2
V gene: TRBV27
CDR3 DNA: TGTGCCAGCACCGGATGGGCAGGCGCGGGGACCGGGGAGCTGTTTTTT
CDR3 protein: CASTGWAGAGTGELFF

D gene: TRBD1
clone size: many
J gene: TRBJ1-5
V gene: TRBV27
CDR3 DNA: TGTGCCAGCAGTCCACATGTCCCAGGGGGAAATCAGCCCCAGCATTTT
CDR3 protein: CASSPHVPGGNQPQHF

D gene: .
clone size: many
J gene: TRBJ2-7
V gene: TRBV5-4
CDR3 DNA: TGTGCCAGCAGCTCGGGCCCTTCTTACGAGCAGTACTTC
CDR3 protein: CASSSGPSYEQYF

D gene: TRBD2
clone size: many
J gene: TRBJ2-3
V gene: TRBV3-1
CDR3 DNA: TGTGCCAGCAGCCAATACGGGGGGGCTATGGATACGCAGTATTTT
CDR3 protein: CASSQYGGAMDTQYF

D gene: .
clone size: many
J gene: TRBJ1-6
V gene: TRBV20-1
CDR3 DNA: TGCAGTGCTAGTTCGACCGGGTATTCACCCCTCCACTTT
CDR3 protein: CSASSTGYSPLHF

D gene: .
clone size: .
J gene: TRBJ1-6
V gene: TRBV6-2/TRBV6-3
CDR3 DNA: TGTGCCAGCAGGAGGGCGAGTTCACCCCTCCACTTT
CDR3 protein: CASRRASSPLHF

D gene: .
clone size: many
J gene: TRBJ1-4
V gene: TRBV12-3/TRBV12-4
CDR3 DNA: TGTGCCAGCAGTTCCACCCCTTCTAATGAAAAACTGTTTTTT
CDR3 protein: CASSSTPSNEKLFF

D gene: .
clone size: many
J gene: TRBJ2-3
V gene: TRBV19
CDR3 DNA: TGTGCCAGTGGTCCCCGTGTTCGGGAGTGGACAGATACGCAGTATTTT
CDR3 protein: CASGPRVREWTDTQYF

D gene: .
clone size: many
J gene: TRBJ2-7
V gene: TRBV6-5
CDR3 DNA: TGTGCCAGCAGTTACTCCGGGACCAGCTCCTACGAGCAGTACTTC
CDR3 protein: CASSYSGTSSYEQYF

D gene: TRBD1
clone size: many
J gene: TRBJ1-2
V gene: TRBV4-1
CDR3 DNA: TGCGCCAGCAGCCAAGATGCGGGACAGGGACTCTATGGCTACACCTTC
CDR3 protein: CASSQDAGQGLYGYTF

D gene: TRBD1
clone size: .
J gene: TRBJ1-2
V gene: TRBV20-1
CDR3 DNA: TGCAGTGCCCAGACAGGGGCCAGGTATGGCTACACCTTC
CDR3 protein: CSAQTGARYGYTF

D gene: TRBD2
clone size: many
J gene: TRBJ2-3
V gene: TRBV13
CDR3 DNA: TGTGCCAGCAGCTCCAGCGGGGGGGCCGCAGATACGCAGTATTTT
CDR3 protein: CASSSSGGAADTQYF

D gene: TRBD2
clone size: .
J gene: TRBJ2-2
V gene: TRBV4-3
CDR3 DNA: TGCGCCAGCAGGACCGGACTAGCGGGATCCGGGGAGCTGTTTTTT
CDR3 protein: CASRTGLAGSGELFF

D gene: .
clone size: .
J gene: TRBJ2-7
V gene: TRBV2
CDR3 DNA: TGTGCCAGCAGCGCGAGAGACTACGAGCAGTACTTC
CDR3 protein: CASSARDYEQYF

D gene: TRBD2
clone size: many
J gene: TRBJ2-7
V gene: TRBV27
CDR3 DNA: TGTGCCAGCAGTCGGACTATCGTTAGCGGGAGCGACGAGCAGTACTTC
CDR3 protein: CASSRTIVSGSDEQYF

D gene: .
clone size: many
J gene: TRBJ2-1
V gene: TRBV20-1
CDR3 DNA: TGCAGTGCTAAGACTAGTTCAACACTCGGTGAGCAGTTCTTC
CDR3 protein: CSAKTSSTLGEQFF

D gene: .
clone size: many
J gene: TRBJ2-7
V gene: TRBV30
CDR3 DNA: TGTGCCTGGAGTGTAGGGAGCTCCTACGAGCAGTACTTC
CDR3 protein: CAWSVGSSYEQYF

D gene: .
clone size: few
J gene: TRBJ2-7
V gene: TRBV11-2
CDR3 DNA: TGTGCCAGCAGCAGGGGCATCCCCTACGAGCAGTACTTC
CDR3 protein: CASSRGIPYEQYF

D gene: TRBD1
clone size: .
J gene: TRBJ1-4
V gene: TRBV27
CDR3 DNA: TGTGCCAGCAGTTTAACGTGGGACAGGGCAACTAATGAAAAACTGTTTTTT
CDR3 protein: CASSLTWDRATNEKLFF

D gene: .
clone size: few
J gene: TRBJ2-7
V gene: TRBV7-9
CDR3 DNA: TGTGCCAGCAGTCCGCCGCGGCCGCGCCCCTACGAGCAGTACTTC
CDR3 protein: CASSPPRPRPYEQYF

D gene: .
clone size: many
J gene: TRBJ1-1
V gene: TRBV6-2/TRBV6-3
CDR3 DNA: TGTGCCAGCAGTATTCACCCGAACACTGAAGCTTTCTTT
CDR3 protein: CASSIHPNTEAFF

D gene: .
clone size: .
J gene: TRBJ1-5
V gene: TRBV19
CDR3 DNA: TGTGCCAGTACTCCGGGACGGAGCAATCAGCCCCAGCATTTT
CDR3 protein: CASTPGRSNQPQHF

D gene: TRBD2
clone size: few
J gene: TRBJ2-7
V gene: TRBV30
CDR3 DNA: TGTGCCTGGAGTGAGCTAGCGGGAACCTACGAGCAGTACTTC
CDR3 protein: CAWSELAGTYEQYF

D gene: TRBD1
clone size: many
J gene: TRBJ1-1
V gene: TRBV12-3/TRBV12-4
CDR3 DNA: TGTGCCAGCAGTTCGACAGGGTCCGACACTGAAGCTTTCTTT
CDR3 protein: CASSSTGSDTEAFF

D gene: TRBD1
clone size: many
J gene: TRBJ2-5
V gene: TRBV6-5
CDR3 DNA: TGTGCCAGCAGTTACTCGGACAGGCAAGAGACCCAGTACTTC
CDR3 protein: CASSYSDRQETQYF

D gene: .
clone size: many
J gene: TRBJ1-5
V gene: TRBV4-1
CDR3 DNA: TGCGCCAGCAGCCAAAGGTTGTCACTAAATCAGCCCCAGCATTTT
CDR3 protein: CASSQRLSLNQPQHF

D gene: .
clone size: .
J gene: TRBJ2-5
V gene: TRBV27
CDR3 DNA: TGTGCCAGCGCCCACTCTGAACTCCAAGAGACCCAGTACTTC
CDR3 protein: CASAHSELQETQYF

D gene: .
clone size: many
J gene: TRBJ2-7
V gene: TRBV7-9
CDR3 DNA: TGTGCTAGTTCGGGTCAGAGCTCCTACGAGCAGTACTTC
CDR3 protein: CASSGQSSYEQYF

D gene: .
clone size: .
J gene: TRBJ2-7
V gene: TRBV27
CDR3 DNA: TGTGCCAGCAGTTTCGGCCGTAACTCCTACGAGCAGTACTTC
CDR3 protein: CASSFGRNSYEQYF

D gene: .
clone size: few
J gene: TRBJ2-1
V gene: TRBV4-3
CDR3 DNA: TGCGCCAGCAGCCAAGATTCGGCTACCTCATCAACCTACAATGAGCAGTTCTTC
CDR3 protein: CASSQDSATSSTYNEQFF

D gene: TRBD1
clone size: many
J gene: TRBJ2-3
V gene: TRBV6-5
CDR3 DNA: TGTGCCAGCAGTTACCTGTCAGGGGGAACAGATACGCAGTATTTT
CDR3 protein: CASSYLSGGTDTQYF